This TCR beta chain came from a study of T cells after yellow fever vaccination. Study summary: The fractions with low cell numbers were processed using SMART-Seq v4 Ultra Low Input.

TCRdb itself ran the 5' RACE reads through MiXCR, one entry per CDR3 protein. The data show nearly 70,000 distinct CDR3 sequences, less than 8.5% seen once. This CDR3 contains 18 residues. Unmatched junction bases numbered 14, after V lost 0 bases and J lost 6 bases. Germline V gene sequence: CDR1 SGHRS, CDR2 YFSETQ. The J gene is TRBJ1-2, the V gene TRBV5-1; TRBD1 aligns across 10 bases. Sequencing was performed on CD8+ T cells sorted from PBMCs, taken roughly 47 days after the first yellow fever vaccination. This receptor was identified in a man between 18 and 29 years old who received the YFV17D yellow fever vaccine. CDR3 protein: CASSLAGDRGPAGHGYTF. The CDR3 DNA reads as TGCGCCAGCAGCTTGGCTGGGGACAGGGGCCCCGCTGGGCATGGCTACACCTTC. Together with reference TRBV5-1 and TRBJ1-2, the CDR3 gives the full variable domain: KAGVTQTPRYLIKTRGQQVTLSCSPISGHRSVSWYQQTPGQGLQFLFEYFSETQRNKGNFPGRFSGRQFSNSRSEMNVSTLELGDSALYLCASSLAGDRGPAGHGYTFGSGTRLTVV.